These 21 T cell receptor beta chains originate from one sample sequenced in a study of T cell responses to AZD1222 COVID-19 vaccine. Repertoires were generated with immunoSEQ multiplex PCR, while TCRdb's copy carries only in-frame clones and drops some. This table holds 200,000 to 250,000 clones, just over 90% found once. The specimen was peripheral blood, collected on day 0 of MenACWY control vaccination. These receptors all come from an adult in good health.

The rearrangement links TRBV2 to TRBJ1-2; 9 bases map to TRBD1. The CDR3 has 12 residues. V trimming: 8 bases; J trimming: 6 bases; junction bases outside the gene matches: 4. Germline values: CDR1 SNHLY, CDR2 FYNNEI. For the CDR3, the DNA is TGTGCCAGCCGACGGGACAGGGATGGCTACACCTTC. Translating it yields CASRRDRDGYTF.

V gene TRBV11-2 combines with J gene TRBJ1-4; a weak D match, TRBD1 (6 bases). Trimming took 4 bases from V and 7 from J, leaving 16 bases between them. The CDR3 runs to 15 residues. In germline, CDR1 is SGHAT, CDR2 FQNNGV. CDR3 residues: CASSYERGRGEKLFF. The CDR3 region has the DNA TGTGCCAGCAGCTATGAACGGGGGCGGGGTGAAAAACTGTTTTTT.

CDR3 in DNA: TGTGCCAGCAGCTTAGATCCTTGGAACACTGAAGCTTTCTTT. Translation: CASSLDPWNTEAFF. The chain has TRBV7-2 and TRBJ1-1; D remains ambiguous. This CDR3 spans 14 amino acids. With 1 base removed from V and 1 base from J, the gap between germline ends came to 7 bases. Germline assignment: CDR1 SGHTA and CDR2 FQGNSA.

V is TRBV30 and J is TRBJ1-5, with unresolved D. Deletions cut 0 bases from V and 2 bases from J, with 5 bases between. Germline CDR1 GTSNPN, CDR2 SVGIG (reference sequence). The CDR3 consists of 13 residues. CDR3 region: CAWSVPGNQPQHF. CDR3 nucleotide sequence: TGTGCCTGGAGTGTACCCGGCAATCAGCCCCAGCATTTT.

V gene TRBV5-1 combines with J gene TRBJ1-4, with 7 positions matching TRBD1. This CDR3 comprises 16 residues. Trimming cost V 1 base and J 4 bases; bases outside gene matches: 7. Germline V gene lookup returns CDR1 SGHRS and CDR2 YFSETQ. CDR3 bases: TGCGCCAGCAGCTTGATCCTTCGGGACAGTAATGAAAAACTGTTTTTT. It specifies CASSLILRDSNEKLFF.

The V call is TRBV6-5, the J call TRBJ1-5, with TRBD1 as a possible D gene (5 bases). V was clipped by 7 bases and J by 1 base, with 8 bases between them. The CDR3 runs 13 residues. Germline CDR1 is MNHEY and CDR2 is SVGAGI. The CDR3 DNA reads TGTGCCAGCACCAGGGACAGCAATCAGCCCCAGCATTTT. Translated, it gives CASTRDSNQPQHF.

The chain couples TRBV19 to TRBJ2-1; TRBD2 is a possible D gene (7 bases). Per the germline V gene, CDR1 is LNHDA and CDR2 is SQIVND (reference sequence). The CDR3 contains 14 residues. Trimming pared 9 bases from V and 6 bases from J, leaving 18 bases between. The CDR3 region has the DNA TGTGCCAGCCTCAGGGGAGGGATCGGCAATGAGCAGTTCTTC. The encoded protein is CASLRGGIGNEQFF.

This clone occurred once. This chain joins TRBV5-5 and TRBJ1-1, with D possibly matching TRBD1 (6 bases). Germline CDR1 SGHKS, CDR2 YYEKEE (reference sequence). This CDR3 is 14 amino acids long. Trimming took 2 bases from V and 3 from J, leaving 11 bases between them. The CDR3 loop reads CASSFGGWDTEAFF. DNA for the CDR3: TGTGCCAGCAGCTTTGGGGGCTGGGACACTGAAGCTTTCTTT. Together with reference TRBV5-5 and TRBJ1-1, the CDR3 gives the full variable domain: DAGVTQSPTHLIKTRGQQVTLRCSPISGHKSVSWYQQVLGQGPQFIFQYYEKEERGRGNFPDRFSARQFPNYSSELNVNALLLGDSALYLCASSFGGWDTEAFFGQGTRLTVV.

This clone came up once. The chain is built from TRBV6-5 and TRBJ2-6, with a possible D match to TRBD1 (6 bases). The germline gives CDR1 MNHEY, CDR2 SVGAGI. The CDR3 runs to 13 residues. V lost 9 bases and J 3 bases, leaving 9 bases between the germline ends. The chain's CDR3 is CASWGRGANVLTF. The CDR3 coding sequence is TGTGCCAGTTGGGGGCGTGGGGCCAACGTCCTGACTTTC.

This clone was detected a few times. The chain is built from TRBV2 and TRBJ2-1; tentatively, D is TRBD2 (5 bases). Germline V gives CDR1 SNHLY, CDR2 FYNNEI. The CDR3 totals 14 residues. V was pared by 4 bases and J by 6 bases, with 13 bases between. The CDR3 loop is CASSVGGLGNEQFF. The CDR3 nucleotides read TGTGCCAGCAGTGTTGGAGGTCTCGGCAATGAGCAGTTCTTC.

The gene calls are TRBV6-5 and TRBJ2-7; D perhaps matches TRBD1 (5 bases). CDR3 length: 14 residues. With 7 bases removed from V and 1 base from J, the gap between germline ends came to 14 bases. Germline CDR1 reads MNHEY; CDR2 reads SVGAGI. As DNA, the CDR3 is TGTGCCAGCAATTTCAATGGGGCTTCCTACGAGCAGTACTTC. This sequence encodes CASNFNGASYEQYF.

This sequence joins TRBV5-1 and TRBJ2-3, with D unresolved. Looked up from germline, CDR1 is SGHRS and CDR2 is YFSETQ. The CDR3 covers 15 residues. The germline V and J ends were trimmed by 0 bases and 0 bases, with 8 bases remaining between them. In DNA form, the CDR3 reads TGCGCCAGCAGCTTGGATCTAGGGAGCACAGATACGCAGTATTTT. This gives the protein CASSLDLGSTDTQYF.

V gene TRBV7-9 combines with J gene TRBJ2-1, with D possibly matching TRBD2 (5 bases). CDR1 is SEHNR, CDR2 FQNEAQ, per germline (reference sequence). This CDR3 has 14 amino acids. The V gene lost 1 base and the J gene lost 4 bases, with 8 bases spanning the gap. CDR3 DNA: TGTGCCAGCAGCTTAGGAGCGGCTTACAATGAGCAGTTCTTC. This codes for CASSLGAAYNEQFF.

The V call is TRBV12-3 or TRBV12-4, the J call TRBJ2-1; D unclear. The CDR3 is 11 amino acids. V lost 2 bases and J lost 8, with 4 bases in between. The CDR3 sequence is CASSLSDEQFF. Here the CDR3 DNA reads TGTGCCAGCAGTTTAAGTGATGAGCAGTTCTTC.

The CDR3 nucleotides are TGTGCCAGCACTCAAGGGGGAGGGGGCCCCTACGAGCAGTACTTC. It yields the protein CASTQGGGGPYEQYF. This rearrangement joins TRBV6-6 to TRBJ2-7; the D call may be TRBD1 or TRBD2 (7 bases each). Trimming pared 7 bases from V and 2 bases from J, leaving 18 bases between. The V gene's germline CDR1 is MNHNY and CDR2 SVGAGI (reference sequence). The CDR3 runs 15 residues.

The chain carries TRBV10-1 and TRBJ2-1, with TRBD2 matching 7 bases. This CDR3 is built from 15 residues. Germline assignment: CDR1 WNHNN and CDR2 SYGVQD (reference sequence). The J segment lost 5 bases and the V segment lost 3 bases, leaving 7 bases of the junction unmatched. This CDR3 reads CASSDGAAGHNEQFF. In DNA form, the CDR3 reads TGCGCCAGCAGTGATGGGGCAGCGGGGCACAATGAGCAGTTCTTC.

V usage is TRBV19 and J usage is TRBJ2-1; 9 nucleotides align to TRBD2. Per germline, CDR1 LNHDA and CDR2 SQIVND (reference sequence). Trimming at V came to 5 bases and at J to 0 bases, leaving 17 bases not matched to a gene. This CDR3 has 20 residues. In nucleotides, the CDR3 is TGTGCCAGTAGTCCCTGGGGGACTAGCTATTCGTTCAGCTCCTACAATGAGCAGTTCTTC. Translated: CASSPWGTSYSFSSYNEQFF.

The chain links TRBV3-1 (or the pseudogene TRBV3-2) to TRBJ1-2, with D perhaps matching TRBD1 (6 bases). Between the trimmed V and J ends, which lost 1 base and 2 bases, there was a span of 11 bases. Germline loops: CDR1 LGHDT, CDR2 YNNKEL (reference sequence). This CDR3 comprises 15 residues. DNA of the CDR3: TGTGCCAGCAGCCAAGGTGGGGGCTCCAACTATGGCTACACCTTC. Amino acids: CASSQGGGSNYGYTF.

The genes are TRBV2 and TRBJ1-1; D gene uncertain. The CDR3 is 14 amino acids. Germline CDR1 reads SNHLY; CDR2 reads FYNNEI. Trimming cost V 5 bases and J 0 bases, with 10 bases left between them. The CDR3 sequence is CASSSRRMNTEAFF. The CDR3 coding sequence is TGTGCCAGCAGTTCCAGGAGGATGAACACTGAAGCTTTCTTT.

This rearrangement joins TRBV6-5 to TRBJ2-2, with 8 bases matching TRBD2. The length of the CDR3 is 15 residues. V lost 6 bases and J lost 6; bases outside the gene matches: 9. The V gene's germline CDR1 is MNHEY and CDR2 SVGAGI. The DNA for the CDR3 is TGTGCCAGCAGGACGAGGACTAGCCGCGCCGGGGAGCTGTTTTTT. This gives the protein CASRTRTSRAGELFF.

This clone was counted once. V usage is TRBV30 and J usage is TRBJ1-4; D gene ambiguous. The germline CDR1 and CDR2 sequences are GTSNPN and SVGIG (reference sequence). V lost 1 base, J lost 8 bases, and 11 bases lay in between. The CDR3 contains 13 residues. DNA for the CDR3: TGTGCCTGGAGTGCGAACGGCGGGGAAAAACTGTTTTTT. This translates into CAWSANGGEKLFF.